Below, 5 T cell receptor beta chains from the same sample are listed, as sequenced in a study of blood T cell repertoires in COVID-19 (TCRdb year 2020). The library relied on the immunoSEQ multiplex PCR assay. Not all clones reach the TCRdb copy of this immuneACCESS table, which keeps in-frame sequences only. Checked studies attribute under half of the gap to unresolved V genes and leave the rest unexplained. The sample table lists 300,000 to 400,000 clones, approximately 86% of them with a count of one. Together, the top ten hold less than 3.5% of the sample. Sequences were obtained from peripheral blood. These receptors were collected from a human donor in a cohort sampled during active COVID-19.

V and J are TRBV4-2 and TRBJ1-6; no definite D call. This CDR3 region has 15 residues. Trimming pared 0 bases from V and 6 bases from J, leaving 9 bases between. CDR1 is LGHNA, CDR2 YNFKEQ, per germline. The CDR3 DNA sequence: TGTGCCAGCAGCCAAGAGCGGTATAGTAATTCACCCCTCCACTTT. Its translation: CASSQERYSNSPLHF.

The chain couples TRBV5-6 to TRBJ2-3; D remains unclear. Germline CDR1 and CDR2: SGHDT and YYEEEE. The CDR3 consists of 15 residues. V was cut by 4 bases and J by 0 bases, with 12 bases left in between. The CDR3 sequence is CASSRPPRSTDTQYF. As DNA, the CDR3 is TGTGCCAGCAGCCGACCCCCTAGGAGCACAGATACGCAGTATTTT.

CDR3 in DNA: TGTGCCAGCAGCTTCGATGGGGGGGAGGCCTATGGCTACACCTTC. Translation: CASSFDGGEAYGYTF. The V and J genes are TRBV6-5 and TRBJ1-2; a weak D match, TRBD1 (5 bases). Germline-derived CDR1 and CDR2 are MNHEY and SVGAGI. The V and J ends lost 6 bases and 4 bases respectively, with 18 bases between them. CDR3 size: 15 residues.

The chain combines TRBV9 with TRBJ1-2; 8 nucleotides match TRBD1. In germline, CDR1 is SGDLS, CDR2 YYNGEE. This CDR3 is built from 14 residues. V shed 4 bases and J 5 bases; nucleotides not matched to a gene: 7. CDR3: CASSPGDRRYGYTF. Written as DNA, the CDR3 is TGTGCCAGCAGCCCGGGGGACAGGCGGTATGGCTACACCTTC.

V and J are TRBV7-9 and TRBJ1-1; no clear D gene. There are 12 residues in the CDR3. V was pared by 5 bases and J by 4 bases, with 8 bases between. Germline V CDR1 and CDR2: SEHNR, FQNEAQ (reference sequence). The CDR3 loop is CASSETSTEAFF. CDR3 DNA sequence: TGTGCCAGCAGCGAAACAAGCACTGAAGCTTTCTTT. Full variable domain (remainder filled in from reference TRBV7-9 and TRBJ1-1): DTGVSQNPRHKITKRGQNVTFRCDPISEHNRLYWYRQTLGQGPEFLTYFQNEAQLEKSRLLSDRFSAERPKGSFSTLEIQRTEQGDSAMYLCASSETSTEAFFGQGTRLTVV.